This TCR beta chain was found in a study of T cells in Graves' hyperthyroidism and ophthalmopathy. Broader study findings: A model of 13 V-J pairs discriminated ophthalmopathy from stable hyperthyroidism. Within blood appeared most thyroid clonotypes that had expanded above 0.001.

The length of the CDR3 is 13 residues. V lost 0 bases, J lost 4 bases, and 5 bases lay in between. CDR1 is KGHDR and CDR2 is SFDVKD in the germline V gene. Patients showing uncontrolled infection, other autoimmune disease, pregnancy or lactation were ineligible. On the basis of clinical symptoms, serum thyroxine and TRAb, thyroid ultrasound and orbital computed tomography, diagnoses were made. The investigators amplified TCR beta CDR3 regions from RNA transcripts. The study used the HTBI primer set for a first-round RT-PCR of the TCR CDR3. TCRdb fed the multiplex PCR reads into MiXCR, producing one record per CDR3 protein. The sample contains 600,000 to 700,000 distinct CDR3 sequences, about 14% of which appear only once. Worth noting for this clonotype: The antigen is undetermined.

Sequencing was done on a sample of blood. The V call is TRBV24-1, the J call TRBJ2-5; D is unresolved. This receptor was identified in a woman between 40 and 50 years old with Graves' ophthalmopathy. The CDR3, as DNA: TGTGCCACCAGTGATTTGGGTGGAGAGACCCAGTACTTC. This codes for CATSDLGGETQYF.